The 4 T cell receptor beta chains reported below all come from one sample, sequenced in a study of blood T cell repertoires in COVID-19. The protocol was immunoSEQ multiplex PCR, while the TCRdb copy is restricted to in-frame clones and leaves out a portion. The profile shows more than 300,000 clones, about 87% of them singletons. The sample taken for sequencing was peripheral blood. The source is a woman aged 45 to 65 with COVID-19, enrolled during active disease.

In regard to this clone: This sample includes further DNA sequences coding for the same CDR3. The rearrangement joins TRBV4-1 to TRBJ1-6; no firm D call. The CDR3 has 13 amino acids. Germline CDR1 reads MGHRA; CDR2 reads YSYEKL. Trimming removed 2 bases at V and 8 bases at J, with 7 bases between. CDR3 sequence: CASSQNTYSPLHF. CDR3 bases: TGCGCCAGCAGCCAAAACACATATTCACCCCTCCACTTT.

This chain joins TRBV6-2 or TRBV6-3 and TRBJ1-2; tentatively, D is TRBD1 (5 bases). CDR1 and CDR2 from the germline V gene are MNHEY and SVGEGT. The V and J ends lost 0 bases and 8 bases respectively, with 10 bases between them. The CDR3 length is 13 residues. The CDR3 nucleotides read TGTGCCAGCAGTTACTCGACAGCCTCGGGCTACACCTTC. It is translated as CASSYSTASGYTF.

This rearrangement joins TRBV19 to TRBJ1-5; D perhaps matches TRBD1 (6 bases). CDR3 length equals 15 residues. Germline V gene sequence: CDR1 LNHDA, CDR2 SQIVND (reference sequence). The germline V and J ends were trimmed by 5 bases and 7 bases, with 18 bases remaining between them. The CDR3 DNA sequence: TGTGCCAGTAGTGCCTTACAGGGATCGGGGCAGCCCCAGCATTTT. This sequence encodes CASSALQGSGQPQHF.

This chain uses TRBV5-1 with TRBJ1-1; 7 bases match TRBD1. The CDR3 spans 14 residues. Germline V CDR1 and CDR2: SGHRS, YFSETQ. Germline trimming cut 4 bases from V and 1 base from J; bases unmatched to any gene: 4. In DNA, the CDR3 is TGCGCCAGCAGCAGCAACAGGGGGAACACTGAAGCTTTCTTT. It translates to CASSSNRGNTEAFF.